A single TCR beta chain is shown here with its context. The data are from a study of blood T cell repertoires in COVID-19. About the study: Samples came from the United States, Italy and Spain, spanning acute and convalescent COVID-19. Sample material is recorded as cDNA or gDNA derived from T cells, B-cell-depleted T cells, or PBMCs.

The V gene's germline CDR1 is LNHDA and CDR2 SQIVND (reference sequence). The CDR3 loop spans 13 amino acids. Between the trimmed V and J ends, which lost 5 bases and 3 bases, there was a span of 8 bases. In the authors' methods: Amplification from reference gene primers served as the basis for estimated nucleated cell counts. Assay used: immunoSEQ multiplex PCR; TCRdb lists only in-frame clones, some missing. From that table come the V and J calls and clone size; the DNA was used to work out D and trimming. The sample comprises 290,000 or so clones, 75% to 85% of which are singletons, and more than 4.5% rests with the top ten.

The J gene is TRBJ1-5, the V gene TRBV19; D is ambiguous. Sequencing was performed on peripheral blood. The clonotype was recovered from a man aged 45-65 years with active or convalescent COVID-19. CDR3 loop: CASSSGLNQPQHF. Written as DNA, the CDR3 is TGTGCCAGTAGTTCTGGACTCAATCAGCCCCAGCATTTT.